These 20 T cell receptor beta chains came from one sample sequenced in a study of control samples from healthy donors and cancer patients. Produced via immunoSEQ multiplex PCR; TCRdb's table is partial and in-frame only. Of approximately 130,000 clones in the sample, roughly 87% were seen once. The specimen sequenced was blood. The receptor set was obtained from a middle-aged man in good health.

J is TRBJ1-1 and V is TRBV4-1, with D possibly TRBD1 on 5 matching bases. Germline assignment: CDR1 MGHRA and CDR2 YSYEKL. The V gene lost 0 bases and the J gene lost 5 bases, with 10 bases spanning the gap. The CDR3 contains 14 residues. Here the CDR3 reads CASSQDPRGTEAFF. The CDR3 DNA reads as TGCGCCAGCAGCCAAGACCCGAGGGGAACTGAAGCTTTCTTT.

V is TRBV7-8 and J is TRBJ1-3; a weak D match, TRBD1 (5 bases). V dropped 2 bases and J dropped 5 bases, with 10 bases sitting between them. Per germline, CDR1 SGHVS and CDR2 FQNEAQ. This CDR3 has 14 amino acids. The CDR3 bases are TGTGCCAGCAGCTTAACGGACAACAGAAACACCATATATTTT. Translating it yields CASSLTDNRNTIYF.

The chain links TRBV9 to TRBJ2-2; D unresolved. The CDR3 consists of 12 residues. Germline CDR1 is SGDLS and CDR2 is YYNGEE. The ends were cut back, 3 bases at V and 3 bases at J, with 3 bases in the middle. Here the CDR3 reads CASSDYTGELFF. The CDR3 DNA reads TGTGCCAGCAGCGACTACACCGGGGAGCTGTTTTTT.

The chain joins TRBV6-5 to TRBJ1-1; possible D gene TRBD1, 6 bases. CDR1 and CDR2 from the germline V gene are MNHEY and SVGAGI. V shed 6 bases and J shed 1 base, with 15 bases lying between them. The CDR3 is 15 amino acids. For the CDR3, the DNA is TGTGCCAGCAGCTTTGGGGGCGCCGGGAACACTGAAGCTTTCTTT. It yields the protein CASSFGGAGNTEAFF.

The chain combines TRBV7-9 with TRBJ1-6; perhaps TRBD1 as D (6 bases). The germline V gene encodes CDR1 SEHNR and CDR2 FQNEAQ (reference sequence). CDR3 length: 14 amino acids. The germline V and J ends were trimmed by 6 bases and 8 bases, with 14 bases remaining between them. DNA of the CDR3: TGTGCCAGCAGGTTCAACCGACAGGATTCACCCCTCCACTTT. Its translation: CASRFNRQDSPLHF.

The chain carries TRBV4-3 and TRBJ2-5, with 14 nucleotides matching TRBD2. The CDR3 has 21 residues. The J segment lost 4 bases and the V segment lost 0 bases, leaving 16 bases of the junction unmatched. CDR1 and CDR2 from the germline V gene are LGHNA and YSLEER. This CDR3 reads CASSQDLGGLAGALRGETQYF. CDR3 nucleotide sequence: TGCGCCAGCAGCCAAGATCTGGGGGGACTAGCGGGGGCTCTACGGGGAGAGACCCAGTACTTC.

The J gene is TRBJ2-7, the V gene TRBV9, with 9 bases identical to TRBD2. The V gene's germline CDR1 is SGDLS and CDR2 YYNGEE. V shed 3 bases, J shed 6 bases, and the junction held 7 bases outside the gene matches. The CDR3 runs to 14 residues. The CDR3 region has the DNA TGTGCCAGCAGCGCCCCAGCGGGGGGTGGCGAGCAGTACTTC. Translating it yields CASSAPAGGGEQYF.

Points on this clone: Other DNA sequences within the sample encode an identical CDR3. The chain is built from TRBV5-1 and TRBJ1-2; no clear D gene. CDR3 length: 13 residues. CDR1 SGHRS and CDR2 YFSETQ come from the germline V gene. Trimming left V 1 base short and J 3 bases short, with 7 bases between. CDR3 sequence reads: CASSLNGDYGYTF. CDR3 bases: TGCGCCAGCAGCTTGAACGGGGACTATGGCTACACCTTC.

V gene TRBV6-2 or TRBV6-3 combines with J gene TRBJ2-4, with 9 bases lining up with TRBD1. Germline V CDR1 and CDR2: MNHEY, SVGEGT. The CDR3 length is 16 residues. V shed 4 bases and J 0 bases; nucleotides not matched to a gene: 4. The CDR3 sequence: CASSFGQGLAKNIQYF. The CDR3, as DNA: TGTGCCAGCAGTTTTGGACAGGGGTTAGCCAAAAACATTCAGTACTTC.

The rearrangement uses TRBV4-1 and TRBJ1-2, with D possibly matching TRBD1 (6 bases). Germline V lookup: CDR1 MGHRA, CDR2 YSYEKL. The V gene lost 0 bases and the J gene lost 4 bases, with 18 bases spanning the gap. The CDR3 extends over 17 amino acids. The CDR3 loop reads CASSQEKGLQGSYGYTF. CDR3 DNA sequence: TGCGCCAGCAGCCAAGAGAAAGGGTTGCAGGGGAGCTATGGCTACACCTTC.

The chain couples TRBV6-5 to TRBJ1-2; TRBD1 aligns across 7 bases. J gave up 4 bases and V 5 bases, and 7 bases lay outside the gene matches. CDR3 length equals 14 residues. Germline V gene sequence: CDR1 MNHEY, CDR2 SVGAGI. CDR3 residues: CASSPGQAFYGYTF. CDR3 DNA sequence: TGTGCCAGCAGTCCCGGACAGGCCTTCTATGGCTACACCTTC.

The V and J genes are TRBV11-3 and TRBJ2-7; tentatively, D is TRBD1 (6 bases). Germline-derived CDR1 and CDR2 are SGHNT and YENEEA. The V end lost 4 bases, the J end lost 1 base, and 11 bases lay between the germline ends. This CDR3 spans 14 amino acids. This CDR3 reads CASSWPGASYEQYF. The CDR3 coding sequence is TGTGCCAGCAGCTGGCCAGGGGCGTCCTACGAGCAGTACTTC.

The V gene is TRBV19, the J gene TRBJ1-2; D perhaps matches TRBD1 (6 bases). The V gene lost 6 bases and the J gene lost 4 bases, with 18 bases spanning the gap. The CDR3 consists of 15 residues. Germline V CDR1 and CDR2: LNHDA, SQIVND (reference sequence). CDR3 amino acids: CASSTSVGGGYGYTF. The CDR3 DNA reads as TGTGCCAGTAGCACCTCCGTGGGGGGCGGCTATGGCTACACCTTC. Drawing the rest from reference TRBV19 and TRBJ1-2, the complete variable domain is DGGITQSPKYLFRKEGQNVTLSCEQNLNHDAMYWYRQDPGQGLRLIYYSQIVNDFQKGDIAEGYSVSREKKESFPLTVTSAQKNPTAFYLCASSTSVGGGYGYTFGSGTRLTVV.

The CDR3 region has the DNA TGTGCCAGCAGCCGAGGTAAGGAGGGGGCGCTTGGCTACACCTTC. Residues: CASSRGKEGALGYTF. The rearrangement links TRBV3-1 (or the pseudogene TRBV3-2) to TRBJ1-2, with 7 bases that match TRBD1. V lost 4 bases, J lost 7 bases, and 12 bases stayed unmatched. The CDR3 is made up of 15 amino acids. Per germline, CDR1 LGHDT and CDR2 YNNKEL (reference sequence).

The gene calls are TRBV6-5 and TRBJ2-5; tentative D call: TRBD1 (6 bases). The CDR3 length is 13 residues. Germline V gives CDR1 MNHEY, CDR2 SVGAGI. The germline V and J ends were trimmed by 6 bases and 5 bases, with 13 bases remaining between them. In nucleotides, the CDR3 is TGTGCCAGCAGACCGGAGCAGGGGGAGACCCAGTACTTC. Protein product: CASRPEQGETQYF.

The J gene is TRBJ1-2, the V gene TRBV5-8, with D perhaps TRBD1 (6 bases). Trimming cost V 4 bases and J 3 bases, with 13 bases left between them. From germline, CDR1 is SGHTS and CDR2 YDEGEE. The CDR3 is 14 amino acids. The CDR3 protein is CASSKVRGYYGYTF. The CDR3 DNA sequence: TGTGCCAGCAGCAAGGTCAGGGGATACTATGGCTACACCTTC. Using reference TRBV5-8 and TRBJ1-2 for the parts outside the CDR3, the full variable domain is EAGVTQSPTHLIKTRGQQATLRCSPISGHTSVYWYQQALGLGLQFLLWYDEGEERNRGNFPPRFSGRQFPNYSSELNVNALELEDSALYLCASSKVRGYYGYTFGSGTRLTVV.

The J gene is TRBJ2-2, the V gene TRBV30; TRBD2 matches 9 bases. Germline CDR1 is GTSNPN and CDR2 is SVGIG (reference sequence). CDR3 size: 15 residues. V shed 7 bases and J 0 bases; nucleotides not matched to a gene: 6. The CDR3 DNA reads as TGTGCCTCCACCGTAGCGGGGGCGAACACCGGGGAGCTGTTTTTT. It translates to CASTVAGANTGELFF.

The J gene is TRBJ2-5, the V gene TRBV4-3; the D gene is possibly TRBD2 (6 bases). The CDR3 loop spans 16 amino acids. V shed 0 bases and J shed 2 bases, with 13 bases lying between them. CDR1 and CDR2 (germline): LGHNA, YSLEER. The CDR3 is CASSQDLGRIQETQYF. The CDR3 DNA reads TGCGCCAGCAGCCAAGATCTGGGGAGGATTCAAGAGACCCAGTACTTC.

V and J are TRBV20-1 and TRBJ2-7; D might be TRBD1 (6 bases). CDR1 and CDR2 (germline): DFQATT, SNEGSKA (reference sequence). The CDR3 extends over 13 amino acids. The ends were cut back, 3 bases at V and 0 bases at J, with 9 bases in the middle. The CDR3 sequence: CSASTGSSYEQYF. The DNA for the CDR3 is TGCAGTGCTAGTACAGGGAGCTCCTACGAGCAGTACTTC.

This sequence joins TRBV6-2 or TRBV6-3 and TRBJ2-2, with D tentatively TRBD2 (6 bases). CDR1 is MNHEY, CDR2 SVGEGT, per germline. Trimming stripped 5 bases from V and 4 bases from J, with 8 bases between. The CDR3 consists of 13 residues. The CDR3 region has the DNA TGTGCCAGCAGTCGCGGGGCCACCGGGGAGCTGTTTTTT. Its protein product is CASSRGATGELFF.